Listed here are 30 T cell receptor beta chains from one sample, sequenced in a study of read filtering for tumor transcriptome and immune sequencing. The library was built from 400 ng RNA with molecular barcoded adaptors for alpha/delta and beta/gamma chains. TCRdb independently ran MiXCR on the reads; one entry per CDR3 protein. The profile shows roughly 35,000 distinct CDR3 sequences, roughly an eighth of them singletons. Sequences were obtained from a population of CD138-negative cells sorted from bone marrow. Receptor source: a donor at least 40 years old with multiple myeloma.

This clonotype was recorded at least ten times. V and J are TRBV18 and TRBJ2-1, with 9 nucleotides matching TRBD2. The germline gives CDR1 KGHSH, CDR2 LQKENI. The V gene end was trimmed by 4 bases and the J gene end by 4 bases; junction bases not matched to a gene: 5. This CDR3 region has 15 residues. CDR3 DNA: TGTGCCAGCTCACGGGCGGGAGGGCCATACAATGAGCAGTTCTTC. Translating it yields CASSRAGGPYNEQFF.

Comments on this clonotype: A read error is possible here, since a much larger clone lies one base away. The genes are TRBV12-3 or TRBV12-4 and TRBJ1-2; TRBD1 aligns across 7 bases. V was pared by 5 bases and J by 2 bases, with 5 bases of the junction left unmatched. The CDR3 length is 14 residues. The CDR3 region is CASSIGGENYGYTF. The CDR3 DNA is TGTGCCAGCAGTATAGGGGGCGAAAACTATGGCTACACCTTC.

This clonotype is medium-sized (0.01 to 0.1%) by share. The chain carries TRBV30 and TRBJ1-1; 9 nucleotides line up with TRBD1. V shed 0 bases, J shed 4 bases, and the junction held 9 bases outside the gene matches. The CDR3 runs 16 residues. Germline V gene lookup returns CDR1 GTSNPN and CDR2 SVGIG (reference sequence). CDR3 loop: CAWSVRVGTGTTEAFF. CDR3 coding DNA: TGTGCCTGGAGTGTACGAGTAGGGACAGGGACCACTGAAGCTTTCTTT.

In this sample, this clonotype turned up a few times. A single base separates this from a much larger clone, so it may be a read error. V is TRBV7-2 and J is TRBJ1-4; tentatively, D is TRBD1 (5 bases). The CDR3 length is 15 residues. Trimming took off 7 bases at V and 1 base at J, with 13 bases between the two ends. Germline CDR1 reads SGHTA; CDR2 reads FQGNSA. This chain's CDR3 is CASNSRGGTNEKLFF. For the CDR3, the DNA is TGTGCCAGCAACTCAAGGGGCGGAACTAATGAAAAACTGTTTTTT.

In this sample, this clonotype turned up many times. V usage is TRBV7-8 and J usage is TRBJ2-2, with 7 bases fitting TRBD1. CDR3 length equals 15 residues. CDR1 and CDR2 from the germline V gene are SGHVS and FQNEAQ. The junction had 2 bases not matched to a gene; V was cut back by 0 bases and J by 4 bases. CDR3 sequence: CASSLASGGTGELFF. DNA for the CDR3: TGTGCCAGCAGCTTAGCGTCAGGGGGCACCGGGGAGCTGTTTTTT.

This clonotype occurred many times. The rearrangement joins TRBV5-1 to TRBJ2-1; 11 bases match TRBD2. The CDR3 sequence is 21 residues long. Per the germline V gene, CDR1 is SGHRS and CDR2 is YFSETQ. V dropped 0 bases and J dropped 5; count of bases not matched to a gene: 19. The CDR3: CASSLAGPGTSGSSGNNEQFF. DNA of the CDR3: TGCGCCAGCAGCTTGGCCGGGCCCGGGACTAGCGGAAGTAGTGGGAACAATGAGCAGTTCTTC.

This clonotype was observed many times. The rearrangement uses TRBV7-9 and TRBJ1-4, with 8 nucleotides matching TRBD1. CDR3 length: 14 amino acids. CDR1 and CDR2 from the germline V gene are SEHNR and FQNEAQ (reference sequence). Trimming at V came to 5 bases and at J to 8 bases, leaving 7 bases not matched to a gene. DNA for the CDR3: TGTGCCAGCAGCAGCGGACAGGGAGGAGAAAAACTGTTTTTT. Translation gives CASSSGQGGEKLFF.

Notes on this clonotype: It may be a read error: a sequence one base away is much more abundant. V gene TRBV18 combines with J gene TRBJ2-3; D possibly matches TRBD1 or TRBD2 (6 bases each). The CDR3 is made up of 14 amino acids. Looked up from germline, CDR1 is KGHSH and CDR2 is LQKENI. V lost 0 bases and J lost 7, with 11 bases in between. This CDR3 is CASSPPRGAYTQYF. In nucleotides, the CDR3 is TGTGCCAGCTCACCACCTAGGGGGGCATATACGCAGTATTTT.

CDR3 protein: CASSQASGSQGEQFF. DNA for the CDR3: TGTGCCAGCAGCCAGGCTAGCGGGAGTCAAGGTGAGCAGTTCTTC. This chain links TRBV7-9 with TRBJ2-1; TRBD2 agrees at 10 bases. Germline lookup yields CDR1 SEHNR and CDR2 FQNEAQ (reference sequence). There are 15 residues in the CDR3. With 5 bases clipped from V and 9 bases from J, the junction kept 10 bases outside the gene matches.

This clonotype was detected ten times or more. The chain combines TRBV4-1 with TRBJ1-5; possibly TRBD1 for D (5 bases). This CDR3 comprises 16 residues. Germline V gives CDR1 MGHRA, CDR2 YSYEKL. Between the trimmed V and J ends, which lost 1 base and 0 bases, there was a span of 10 bases. In DNA, the CDR3 is TGCGCCAGCAGCCAAGGGGACGGCCATAGCAATCAGCCCCAGCATTTT. Translation: CASSQGDGHSNQPQHF.

Comment on this clonotype: A far larger clone is a single base away, which makes a read error likely. This chain connects TRBV20-1 to TRBJ1-6, with 7 bases aligning to TRBD1. The J call may be in error: the DNA end matches TRBJ1-1 better. The CDR3 is 14 amino acids. CDR1 and CDR2 (germline): DFQATT, SNEGSKA (reference sequence). The CDR3 sequence: CSASDRDLNPGAFF. The DNA for the CDR3 is TGCAGTGCGTCCGACAGGGATTTAAACCCTGGAGCTTTCTTT.

Ten or more counts support this clonotype. The chain links TRBV5-4 to TRBJ2-4; weak D call: TRBD2 (5 bases). Germline assignment: CDR1 SGHNT and CDR2 YYREEE (reference sequence). The V and J ends lost 3 bases and 2 bases respectively, with 9 bases between them. This CDR3 spans 14 amino acids. CDR3 sequence reads: CASSSLASKNIQYF. Here the CDR3 DNA reads TGTGCCAGCAGCTCTCTAGCTTCCAAAAACATTCAGTACTTC.

This clonotype was counted many times. The rearrangement links TRBV5-1 to TRBJ2-6; D not certain. V was cut by 2 bases and J by 4 bases, with 10 bases left in between. Looked up from germline, CDR1 is SGHRS and CDR2 is YFSETQ. The CDR3 has 15 residues. CDR3 sequence reads: CASSFGVAGANVLTF. For the CDR3, the DNA is TGCGCCAGCAGCTTCGGCGTCGCAGGGGCCAACGTCCTGACTTTC.

This clonotype was seen many times. The V and J genes are TRBV11-2 and TRBJ1-1, with a weak D call TRBD1 (5 bases). The CDR3 is made up of 14 amino acids. Germline CDR1 SGHAT, CDR2 FQNNGV. Trimming cost V 5 bases and J 7 bases, with 17 bases left between them. CDR3: CASSPGQGYSEAFF. CDR3 coding DNA: TGTGCCAGCAGCCCGGGGCAAGGGTACAGTGAAGCTTTCTTT.

The chain's CDR3 is CASSLTRSSYEQYF. In nucleotides, the CDR3 is TGTGCCAGCAGCTTGACTAGGAGCTCCTACGAGCAGTACTTC. This chain links TRBV7-2 with TRBJ2-7, with a weak D call TRBD2 (6 bases). CDR3 length: 14 amino acids. Germline V CDR1 and CDR2: SGHTA, FQGNSA. V was cut by 3 bases and J by 0 bases, with 9 bases left in between.

This clonotype came up a few times. The junction and the germline gene differ at one end; a read error may be behind it. The chain has TRBV6-5 and TRBJ2-7; D is undetermined. In germline, CDR1 is MNHEY, CDR2 SVGAGI. CDR3 length: 13 residues. CDR3 bases: TGTGCCAGCAGTTACTCGGACGGCTACGAGCGGTACTTC. Encoded protein: CASSYSDGYERYF.

As regards this clonotype: It may be a read error: a sequence one base away is much more abundant. V and J are TRBV10-3 and TRBJ2-1; D is uncertain. The CDR3 extends over 15 amino acids. CDR1 ENHRY and CDR2 SYGVKD come from the germline V gene. Here the CDR3 reads CVISDGSRNVGEQFF. DNA for the CDR3: TGTGTCATCAGTGACGGATCTCGGAATGTGGGTGAGCAGTTCTTC.

This clonotype was found a few times. This chain uses TRBV6-2 or TRBV6-3 with TRBJ1-5; no definite D call. Deletions cut 0 bases from V and 11 bases from J, with 14 bases between. The CDR3 has 14 amino acids. Germline loops: CDR1 MNHEY, CDR2 SVGEGT. CDR3 region: CASSYSAGSGSQHF. The CDR3 DNA is TGTGCCAGCAGTTACTCGGCGGGATCGGGGTCCCAGCATTTT.

There are many counts of this clonotype. This chain joins TRBV4-3 and TRBJ2-7; TRBD2 matches at 7 bases. CDR3 length: 15 amino acids. Per the germline V gene, CDR1 is LGHNA and CDR2 is YSLEER. Trimming took 3 bases from V and 2 from J; bases not matched to a gene: 7. Written as DNA, the CDR3 is TGCGCCAGCAGCCAGATGGCGGGAGAAACCTACGAGCAGTACTTC. It is translated as CASSQMAGETYEQYF.

This clonotype appeared many times. The chain has TRBV7-8 and TRBJ2-1; no clear D. Between the trimmed V and J ends, which lost 6 bases and 1 base, there was a span of 13 bases. CDR1 is SGHVS, CDR2 FQNEAQ, per germline. The CDR3 length is 15 residues. The CDR3: CASRWTELSYNEQFF. Here the CDR3 DNA reads TGTGCCAGCAGATGGACGGAGCTATCCTACAATGAGCAGTTCTTC.

This clonotype was counted at least ten times. The chain has TRBV2 and TRBJ2-1; no clear D. Trimming took 3 bases from V and 5 from J, leaving 8 bases between them. The CDR3 covers 13 residues. Germline V CDR1 and CDR2: SNHLY, FYNNEI. The CDR3 loop is CASSEIYNNEQFF. DNA of the CDR3: TGTGCCAGCAGTGAGATCTATAACAATGAGCAGTTCTTC.

This clonotype was seen only a few times. The genes are TRBV7-8 and TRBJ2-7, with D possibly being TRBD1 (6 bases). Germline lookup yields CDR1 SGHVS and CDR2 FQNEAQ. This CDR3 spans 19 amino acids. V lost 3 bases and J lost 2, with 26 bases in between. CDR3 DNA sequence: TGTGCCAGCAGCTTGGGGACAACCGGGGTTACGACCCGGACCTACGAGCAGTACTTC. Protein: CASSLGTTGVTTRTYEQYF. The entire variable domain, with the rest obtained from reference TRBV7-8 and TRBJ2-7, is as follows: GAGVSQSPRYKVAKRGQDVALRCDPISGHVSLFWYQQALGQGPEFLTYFQNEAQLDKSGLPSDRFFAERPEGSVSTLKIQRTQQEDSAVYLCASSLGTTGVTTRTYEQYFGPGTRLTVT.

This clonotype was seen at least ten times. The J gene is TRBJ2-7, the V gene TRBV27, with 14 bases fitting TRBD2. The germline V gene has CDR1 MNHEY and CDR2 SMNVEV (reference sequence). The V and J ends lost 6 bases and 0 bases, in that order; junction bases with no gene match: 7. The CDR3 has 17 residues. This CDR3 reads CASRIGLAGGISYEQYF. CDR3 in DNA: TGTGCCAGCAGGATTGGACTAGCGGGAGGCATCTCCTACGAGCAGTACTTC.

This clonotype was seen repeatedly, ten times or more. The gene calls are TRBV29-1 and TRBJ2-3, with D unclear. Germline CDR1 is SQVTM and CDR2 is ANQGSEA. CDR3 length equals 12 residues. Trimming took off 6 bases at V and 2 bases at J, with 9 bases between the two ends. CDR3: CSVRGPTDTQYF. CDR3 sequence (DNA): TGCAGCGTCCGTGGCCCCACAGATACGCAGTATTTT.

The table lists this clonotype with many counts. The rearrangement uses TRBV2 and TRBJ2-1; D is possibly TRBD2 (6 bases). V lost 6 bases, J lost 8 bases, and 8 bases lay in between. Germline V lookup: CDR1 SNHLY, CDR2 FYNNEI. The CDR3 loop spans 11 amino acids. CDR3 DNA sequence: TGTGCCAGCAGCAGGGAGGATGAGCAGTTCTTC. Its translation is CASSREDEQFF.

The gene calls are TRBV9 and TRBJ2-3; no firm D call. CDR3 size: 14 residues. V was cut by 4 bases and J by 0 bases, with 9 bases left in between. Germline CDR1 SGDLS, CDR2 YYNGEE. CDR3 amino acids: CASSLSTSTDTQYF. As DNA, the CDR3 is TGTGCCAGCAGCCTGAGTACTAGCACAGATACGCAGTATTTT. The full variable domain, in which reference TRBV9 and TRBJ2-3 provide the parts outside the CDR3, is DSGVTQTPKHLITATGQRVTLRCSPRSGDLSVYWYQQSLDQGLQFLIQYYNGEERAKGNILERFSAQQFPDLHSELNLSSLELGDSALYFCASSLSTSTDTQYFGPGTRLTVL.

This clonotype has a count of ten or more. The chain combines TRBV20-1 with TRBJ2-2; D gene uncertain. Trimming pared 6 bases from V and 4 bases from J, leaving 15 bases between. The germline V gene encodes CDR1 DFQATT and CDR2 SNEGSKA (reference sequence). This CDR3 spans 14 amino acids. The CDR3 DNA follows: TGCAGTGCGTCGCGTACAACCGGCACCGGGGAGCTGTTTTTT. It encodes CSASRTTGTGELFF.

This clonotype was seen repeatedly, ten times or more. The V gene is TRBV9, the J gene TRBJ2-1; 8 nucleotides align to TRBD2. The V gene's germline CDR1 is SGDLS and CDR2 YYNGEE. There are 17 residues in the CDR3. After removal of 4 bases from V and 1 base from J, the junction contained 10 bases not matched to a gene. The CDR3 region is CASSPPGRVSSYNEQFF. The CDR3 DNA follows: TGTGCCAGCAGCCCCCCCGGGAGGGTTAGTTCCTACAATGAGCAGTTCTTC.

This clonotype was seen ten or more times. At one end, the junction sequence differs from germline, possibly due to a read error. This chain links TRBV5-8 with TRBJ1-2; no clear D gene. The CDR3 totals 16 residues. Germline lookup yields CDR1 SGHTS and CDR2 YDEGEE. CDR3 region: CASSYARAQVNYSYTF. CDR3 nucleotides: TGTGCCAGCAGTTACGCTAGGGCCCAAGTTAACTATAGCTACACCTTC.

At least ten counts were recorded for this clonotype. The chain has TRBV20-1 and TRBJ1-1; 7 bases match TRBD1. The CDR3 sequence is 13 residues long. Per germline, CDR1 DFQATT and CDR2 SNEGSKA (reference sequence). V shed 3 bases and J 8 bases; nucleotides not matched to a gene: 9. CDR3 DNA sequence: TGCAGTGCTAGGGGGACAGATGCCCCCGAAGCTTTCTTT. Its translation is CSARGTDAPEAFF.